The 24 T cell receptor beta chains below were found in one sample sequenced in a study of T-cell reconstitution after alpha-beta-depleted transplantation in children (dated by TCRdb to 2015 to 2016). Receptors were amplified or captured by PCR. The instrument given in TCRdb is Illumina HiSeq 2500. TCR library preparation used molecular barcoding, with unique molecular identifiers applied to normalize quantification of the TCRbeta repertoire. TCRdb cleaned the public reads at Q25 with fastp, built clones with MiXCR and kept in-frame beta chains. Rows are unified per CDR3 protein, each entry keeping the most common DNA and genes. In all, the sample holds about 980,000 distinct CDR3 sequences, and about 30% of those were seen once. The ten largest clones capture roughly 30% of the sample. Reading the label with the study, this specimen's treatment or condition is: allogeneic hematopoietic cell transplantation with graft depleted of TCRalphabeta T cells and CD19 B cells.

The specimen comprised PBMCs, mostly from graft donor cells, sampled 360 days after TCRalphabeta/CD19-depleted stem cell transplant. These TCRs come from a boy under two years old who had a stem cell transplant for SCID, so the T cells may come from the graft donor.

In its sample, this clonotype was seen once. This chain joins TRBV5-1 and TRBJ2-5; 12 nucleotides match TRBD2. The germline V gene encodes CDR1 SGHRS and CDR2 YFSETQ. CDR3 size: 17 residues. The V gene end was trimmed by 5 bases and the J gene end by 3 bases; junction bases not matched to a gene: 11. The CDR3 loop reads CASSPPGLAGSKETQYF. The CDR3 DNA follows: TGCGCCAGCAGTCCCCCCGGACTAGCGGGGAGTAAAGAGACCCAGTACTTC.

J is TRBJ1-3 and V is TRBV7-2, with D unresolved. The CDR3 has 17 amino acids. Germline loops: CDR1 SGHTA, CDR2 FQGNSA. The V gene lost 3 bases and the J gene lost 1 base, with 16 bases spanning the gap. CDR3 coding DNA: TGTGCCAGCAGCTTTGGAAGCGGGCGCGGGTCTGGAAACACCATATATTTT. Its protein is CASSFGSGRGSGNTIYF.

The rearrangement links TRBV28 to TRBJ1-2; D unclear. There are 15 residues in the CDR3. Germline lookup yields CDR1 MDHEN and CDR2 SYDVKM. Trimming removed 5 bases from V and 4 bases from J, with 17 bases in between. For the CDR3, the DNA is TGTGCCAGCAGTCCAAGTCCCACACCCTTCTATGGCTACACCTTC. Translated: CASSPSPTPFYGYTF.

A remark on this clonotype: One junction end disagrees with the germline gene, perhaps due to a read error. V and J are TRBV5-1 and TRBJ2-3; 10 bases map to TRBD2. The CDR3 contains 16 residues. CDR1 is SGHRS and CDR2 is YFSETQ in the germline V gene. DNA of the CDR3: TGTGCCAGCAGCTTTTTAGCGGGGGGCGTGACAGATACGCAGTATTTT. It codes for CASSFLAGGVTDTQYF.

This clonotype was detected only a few times. The CDR3 DNA follows: TGTGCCAGCTCGGATTCACCGGGACGGCCTAAGGGATCACCCCTCCACTTT. Its translation is CASSDSPGRPKGSPLHF. This rearrangement joins TRBV6-1 to TRBJ1-6, with TRBD1 as a possible D gene (5 bases). This CDR3 region has 17 residues. CDR1 is MNHNS, CDR2 SASEGT, per germline. Trimming pared 8 bases from V and 10 bases from J, leaving 27 bases between.

The chain carries TRBV5-1 and TRBJ2-3; D ambiguous. From germline, CDR1 is SGHRS and CDR2 YFSETQ. Trimming took 4 bases from V and 0 from J, leaving 18 bases between them. The CDR3 extends over 17 amino acids. The CDR3 reads CASSPSPGFTSTDTQYF. The CDR3 bases are TGCGCCAGCAGCCCCTCTCCCGGGTTCACTAGCACAGATACGCAGTATTTT.

The rearrangement uses TRBV4-3 and TRBJ2-3; D call uncertain. V lost 0 bases, J lost 5 bases, and 9 bases lay in between. CDR1 and CDR2 (germline): LGHNA, YSLEER. This CDR3 contains 14 residues. CDR3 region: CASSQDKGQDTQYF. As DNA, the CDR3 is TGCGCCAGCAGCCAAGATAAAGGCCAAGATACGCAGTATTTT.

This clonotype was counted ten times or more. DNA for the CDR3: TGTGCCACCCGACGGGACAGGATCTCCTACGAGCAGTACTTC. Its translation: CATRRDRISYEQYF. The chain carries TRBV15 and TRBJ2-7, with 8 positions matching TRBD1. Germline V gene sequence: CDR1 LNHNV, CDR2 YYDKDF (reference sequence). V gave up 8 bases and J gave up 0 bases; unmatched junction bases: 6. The CDR3 runs to 14 residues.

The chain combines TRBV5-1 with TRBJ1-1, with a weak D call TRBD1 (6 bases). Trimming removed 7 bases at V and 5 bases at J, with 18 bases between. The length of the CDR3 is 14 residues. CDR1 SGHRS and CDR2 YFSETQ come from the germline V gene. The CDR3 DNA reads as TGCGCCAGCTATCTGGGGCCGAGGGGGACTGAAGCTTTCTTT. Translation: CASYLGPRGTEAFF.

V gene TRBV11-2 combines with J gene TRBJ2-2; 9 bases line up with TRBD2. CDR3 length: 18 residues. Germline-derived CDR1 and CDR2 are SGHAT and FQNNGV. Trimming removed 1 base from V and 0 bases from J; junction bases left unmatched: 6. The chain's CDR3 is CASSLVRLAGANTGELFF. The CDR3 DNA reads TGTGCCAGCAGCTTAGTTCGGTTAGCGGGGGCGAACACCGGGGAGCTGTTTTTT.

The J gene is TRBJ1-5, the V gene TRBV20-1; TRBD1 aligns across 7 bases. CDR3 length: 16 amino acids. The germline V gene encodes CDR1 DFQATT and CDR2 SNEGSKA (reference sequence). With 2 bases clipped from V and 3 bases from J, the junction kept 10 bases outside the gene matches. This chain's CDR3 is CSARPYRGGFNQPQHF. CDR3 nucleotide sequence: TGCAGTGCTAGACCCTACAGGGGAGGCTTCAATCAGCCCCAGCATTTT.

The CDR3 here is CASSLSYLDSTDTQYF. The CDR3 nucleotides read TGTGCCAGCAGCCTCTCTTACTTGGACAGCACAGATACGCAGTATTTT. The chain is built from TRBV7-9 and TRBJ2-3; D gene ambiguous. Germline CDR1 and CDR2: SEHNR and FQNEAQ (reference sequence). V lost 5 bases and J lost 0, with 15 bases in between. The CDR3 has 16 residues. Filled out from reference TRBV7-9 and TRBJ2-3, the complete variable domain reads DTGVSQNPRHKITKRGQNVTFRCDPISEHNRLYWYRQTLGQGPEFLTYFQNEAQLEKSRLLSDRFSAERPKGSFSTLEIQRTEQGDSAMYLCASSLSYLDSTDTQYFGPGTRLTVL.

The rearrangement uses TRBV20-1 and TRBJ1-1; no definite D call. The V and J ends lost 1 base and 4 bases respectively, with 19 bases between them. This CDR3 has 16 residues. Germline CDR1 DFQATT, CDR2 SNEGSKA (reference sequence). The CDR3 DNA is TGCAGTGCTAGAGGGAGGGCTAGGGCGCCGGGCACTGAAGCTTTCTTT. Translating it yields CSARGRARAPGTEAFF.

This rearrangement joins TRBV7-6 to TRBJ2-1; TRBD2 agrees at 8 bases. J was trimmed by 6 bases and V by 3 bases; bases with no gene match: 10. The germline gives CDR1 SGHVS, CDR2 FNYEAQ. The CDR3 totals 16 residues. The CDR3 sequence is CASSFSGEDGGNEQFF. CDR3 DNA: TGTGCCAGCAGCTTTAGCGGGGAAGATGGGGGCAATGAGCAGTTCTTC.

The genes are TRBV5-6 and TRBJ2-1; D call uncertain. Trimming pared 6 bases from V and 4 bases from J, leaving 20 bases between. The CDR3 length is 16 residues. In germline, CDR1 is SGHDT, CDR2 YYEEEE. As DNA, the CDR3 is TGTGCCAGCACCCCAGGTTCACACCGGGCATACAATGAGCAGTTCTTC. It codes for CASTPGSHRAYNEQFF.

The genes are TRBV6-1 and TRBJ2-7; tentatively, D is TRBD2 (5 bases). Trimming shortened V by 8 bases and J by 0 bases, and 20 bases separated the two germline ends. Looked up from germline, CDR1 is MNHNS and CDR2 is SASEGT. This CDR3 is 16 amino acids long. DNA of the CDR3: TGTGCCAGCTGGAGGTACCCCAGCTTAACCTCCTACGAGCAGTACTTC. Translating it yields CASWRYPSLTSYEQYF.

This sequence joins TRBV9 and TRBJ1-2, with D perhaps TRBD1 (6 bases). V was trimmed by 0 bases and J by 2 bases, leaving 11 bases between them. Germline V gene data show CDR1 as SGDLS and CDR2 as YYNGEE. This CDR3 region has 15 residues. This CDR3 reads CASSVVGGLNYGYTF. CDR3 in DNA: TGTGCCAGCAGCGTAGTGGGGGGCTTGAACTATGGCTACACCTTC.

This clonotype showed up just a few times. V usage is TRBV15 and J usage is TRBJ2-3; D gene ambiguous. The CDR3 spans 16 residues. V dropped 0 bases and J dropped 0 bases, with 10 bases sitting between them. CDR1 LNHNV and CDR2 YYDKDF come from the germline V gene (reference sequence). The CDR3 spells CATSRDRPRSTDTQYF. CDR3 coding DNA: TGTGCCACCAGCAGAGATCGCCCCAGGAGCACAGATACGCAGTATTTT.

In its sample, this clonotype was seen a few times. The chain has TRBV15 and TRBJ1-3; no firm D call. There are 15 residues in the CDR3. Germline values: CDR1 LNHNV, CDR2 YYDKDF (reference sequence). V was pared by 0 bases and J by 4 bases, with 10 bases between. The CDR3 loop reads CATSREKGRGNTIYF. The DNA for the CDR3 is TGTGCCACCAGCAGAGAAAAGGGTCGCGGAAACACCATATATTTT.

The genes are TRBV12-3 or TRBV12-4 and TRBJ2-1, with D maybe TRBD1 (6 bases). This CDR3 is 12 amino acids long. Trimming left V 6 bases short and J 9 bases short, with 12 bases between. The CDR3 loop is CASSSWGREQFF. Written as DNA, the CDR3 is TGTGCCAGCAGCTCTTGGGGGCGTGAGCAGTTCTTC.

This clonotype has more than one count but fewer than ten. The J gene is TRBJ2-7, the V gene TRBV9; weak D call: TRBD1 (5 bases). CDR3 length equals 14 residues. Between the trimmed V and J ends, which lost 5 bases and 0 bases, there was a span of 12 bases. CDR1 is SGDLS and CDR2 is YYNGEE in the germline V gene. The DNA of the CDR3 is TGTGCCAGCAGTGCCGACAGTCACTCCTACGAGCAGTACTTC. Its protein product is CASSADSHSYEQYF.

DNA for the CDR3: TGCGCCAGCAGCACCTCCGGGACAGGACTTGGCGAGCAGTTCTTC. Residues: CASSTSGTGLGEQFF. J is TRBJ2-1 and V is TRBV5-1; TRBD1 agrees at 8 bases. The CDR3 contains 15 residues. In germline, CDR1 is SGHRS, CDR2 YFSETQ. After removal of 4 bases from V and 10 bases from J, the junction contained 13 bases not matched to a gene.

DNA of the CDR3: TGCAGCTACGTAGCGGGGGGGCTTAGCTCCTACGAGCAGTACTTC. Residues: CSYVAGGLSSYEQYF. The chain carries TRBV29-1 and TRBJ2-7; 11 bases match TRBD2. The V and J ends lost 8 bases and 0 bases, in that order; junction bases with no gene match: 9. The germline V gene has CDR1 SQVTM and CDR2 ANQGSEA. The CDR3 runs to 15 residues.

The chain couples TRBV2 to TRBJ2-7; 8 bases fit TRBD1. After removal of 10 bases from V and 5 bases from J, the junction contained 7 bases not matched to a gene. CDR3 size: 12 residues. The germline V gene encodes CDR1 SNHLY and CDR2 FYNNEI. The CDR3 nucleotides are TGTGCCACCAGGACAGGGATCAACGAGCAGTACTTC. Amino acids: CATRTGINEQYF.